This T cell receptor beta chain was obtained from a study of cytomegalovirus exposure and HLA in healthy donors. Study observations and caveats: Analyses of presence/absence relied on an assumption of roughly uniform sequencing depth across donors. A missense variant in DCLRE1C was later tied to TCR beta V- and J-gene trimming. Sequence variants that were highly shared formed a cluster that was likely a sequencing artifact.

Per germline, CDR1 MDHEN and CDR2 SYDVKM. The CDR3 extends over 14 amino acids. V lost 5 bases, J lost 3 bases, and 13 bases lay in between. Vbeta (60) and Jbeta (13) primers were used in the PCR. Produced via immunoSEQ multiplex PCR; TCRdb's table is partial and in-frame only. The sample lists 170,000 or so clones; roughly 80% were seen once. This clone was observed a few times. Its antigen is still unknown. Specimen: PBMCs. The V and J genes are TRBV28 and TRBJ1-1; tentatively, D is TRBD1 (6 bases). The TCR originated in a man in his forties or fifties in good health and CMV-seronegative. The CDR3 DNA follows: TGTGCCAGCAGTACACCGGACAGCTACACTGAAGCTTTCTTT. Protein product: CASSTPDSYTEAFF.